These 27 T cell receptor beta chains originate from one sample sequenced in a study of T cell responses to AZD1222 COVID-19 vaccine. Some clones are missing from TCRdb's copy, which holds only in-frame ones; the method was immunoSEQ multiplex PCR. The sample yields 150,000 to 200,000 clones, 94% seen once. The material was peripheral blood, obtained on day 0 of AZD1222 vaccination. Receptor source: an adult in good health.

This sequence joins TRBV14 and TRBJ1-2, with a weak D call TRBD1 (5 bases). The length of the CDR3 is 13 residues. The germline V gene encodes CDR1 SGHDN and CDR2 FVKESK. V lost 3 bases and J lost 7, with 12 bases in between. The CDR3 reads CASSHRTGGGYTF. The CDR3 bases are TGTGCCAGCAGCCACAGAACAGGTGGTGGCTACACCTTC.

CDR3 bases: TGTGCCACCAGCAGAGATCGGGGCAATGTTAAAGCCTCCTATGGCTACACCTTC. Translated, it gives CATSRDRGNVKASYGYTF. The chain carries TRBV15 and TRBJ1-2, with D possibly TRBD1 on 5 matching bases. V was clipped by 0 bases and J by 4 bases, with 21 bases between them. The CDR3 runs 18 residues. The germline CDR1 and CDR2 sequences are LNHNV and YYDKDF (reference sequence).

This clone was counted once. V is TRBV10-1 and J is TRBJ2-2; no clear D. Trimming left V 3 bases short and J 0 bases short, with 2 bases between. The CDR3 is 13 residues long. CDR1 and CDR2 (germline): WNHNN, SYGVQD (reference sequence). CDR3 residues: CASSDPNTGELFF. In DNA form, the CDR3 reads TGCGCCAGCAGTGACCCGAACACCGGGGAGCTGTTTTTT.

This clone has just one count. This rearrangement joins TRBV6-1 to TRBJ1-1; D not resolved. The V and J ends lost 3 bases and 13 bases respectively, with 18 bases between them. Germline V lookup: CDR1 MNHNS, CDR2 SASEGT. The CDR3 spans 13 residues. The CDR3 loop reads CASSDSEIGDVFF. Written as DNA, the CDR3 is TGTGCCAGCAGTGATTCCGAGATCGGGGATGTTTTCTTT.

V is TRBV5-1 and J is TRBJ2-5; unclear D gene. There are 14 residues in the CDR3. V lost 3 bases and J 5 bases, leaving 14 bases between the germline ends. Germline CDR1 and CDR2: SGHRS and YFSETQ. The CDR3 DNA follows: TGCGCCAGCAGCTCACTTGGTGGGCGGGAGACCCAGTACTTC. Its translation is CASSSLGGRETQYF.

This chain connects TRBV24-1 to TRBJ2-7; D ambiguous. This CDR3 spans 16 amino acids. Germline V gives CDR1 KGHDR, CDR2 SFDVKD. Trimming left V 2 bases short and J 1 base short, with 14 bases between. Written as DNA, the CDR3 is TGTGCCACCAGTGATTACGGGCCCCGTGGGTCCTACGAGCAGTACTTC. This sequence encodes CATSDYGPRGSYEQYF.

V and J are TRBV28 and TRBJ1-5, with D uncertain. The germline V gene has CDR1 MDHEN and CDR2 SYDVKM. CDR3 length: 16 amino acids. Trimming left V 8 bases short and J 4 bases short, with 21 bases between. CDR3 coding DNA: TGTGCCAGCTTCCCCTCCGACGGTTCCTATAATCAGCCCCAGCATTTT. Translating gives CASFPSDGSYNQPQHF.

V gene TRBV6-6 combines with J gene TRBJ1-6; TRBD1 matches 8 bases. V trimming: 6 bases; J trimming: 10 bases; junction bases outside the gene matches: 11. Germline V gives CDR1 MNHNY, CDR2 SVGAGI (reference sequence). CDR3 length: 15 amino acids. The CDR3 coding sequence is TGTGCCAGCAGCCTCTCCACCGCAGGGGGCTCACCCCTCCACTTT. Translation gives CASSLSTAGGSPLHF.

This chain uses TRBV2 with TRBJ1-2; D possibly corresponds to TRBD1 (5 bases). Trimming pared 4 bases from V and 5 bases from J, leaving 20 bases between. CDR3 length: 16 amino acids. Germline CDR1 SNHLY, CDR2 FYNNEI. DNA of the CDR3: TGTGCCAGCAGTGGACCCGGGACCCTATACTTATATGGCTACACCTTC. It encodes CASSGPGTLYLYGYTF.

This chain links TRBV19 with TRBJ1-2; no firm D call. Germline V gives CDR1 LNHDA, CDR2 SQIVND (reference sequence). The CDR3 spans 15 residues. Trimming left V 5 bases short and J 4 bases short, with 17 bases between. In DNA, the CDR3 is TGTGCCAGTAGTCGAGGCGGAGGGTACAGCTATGGCTACACCTTC. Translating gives CASSRGGGYSYGYTF.

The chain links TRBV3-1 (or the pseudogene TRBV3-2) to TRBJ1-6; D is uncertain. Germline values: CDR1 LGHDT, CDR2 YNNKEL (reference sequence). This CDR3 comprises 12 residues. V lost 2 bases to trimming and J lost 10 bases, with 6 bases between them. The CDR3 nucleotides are TGTGCCAGCAGCCAAATAAAGTCACCCCTCCACTTT. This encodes CASSQIKSPLHF.

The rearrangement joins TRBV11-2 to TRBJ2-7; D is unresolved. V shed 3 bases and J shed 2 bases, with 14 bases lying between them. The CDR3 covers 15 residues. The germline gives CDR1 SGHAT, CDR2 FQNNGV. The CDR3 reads CASSLGSQRAYEQYF. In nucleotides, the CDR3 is TGTGCCAGCAGCTTGGGTTCTCAAAGGGCCTACGAGCAGTACTTC.

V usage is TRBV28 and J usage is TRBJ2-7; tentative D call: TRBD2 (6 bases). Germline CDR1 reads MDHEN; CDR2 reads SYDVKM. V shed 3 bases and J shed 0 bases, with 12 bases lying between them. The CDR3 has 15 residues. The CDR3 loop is CASSLPGGPSYEQYF. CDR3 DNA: TGTGCCAGCAGTTTGCCCGGGGGACCCTCCTACGAGCAGTACTTC. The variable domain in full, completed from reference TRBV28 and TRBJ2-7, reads DVKVTQSSRYLVKRTGEKVFLECVQDMDHENMFWYRQDPGLGLRLIYFSYDVKMKEKGDIPEGYSVSREKKERFSLILESASTNQTSMYLCASSLPGGPSYEQYFGPGTRLTVT.

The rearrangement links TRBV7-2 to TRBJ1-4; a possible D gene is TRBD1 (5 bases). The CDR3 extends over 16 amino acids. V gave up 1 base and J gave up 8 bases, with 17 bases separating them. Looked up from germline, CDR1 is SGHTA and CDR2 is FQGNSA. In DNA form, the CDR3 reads TGTGCCAGCAGCTTAGACCGGATAGGGGTCAGCGAAAAACTGTTTTTT. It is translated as CASSLDRIGVSEKLFF.

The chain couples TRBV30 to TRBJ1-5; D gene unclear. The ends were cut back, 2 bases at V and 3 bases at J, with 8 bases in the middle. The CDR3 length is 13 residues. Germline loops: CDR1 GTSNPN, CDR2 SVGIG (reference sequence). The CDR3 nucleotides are TGTGCCTGGAGTAGAGGCCTCAATCAGCCCCAGCATTTT. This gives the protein CAWSRGLNQPQHF.

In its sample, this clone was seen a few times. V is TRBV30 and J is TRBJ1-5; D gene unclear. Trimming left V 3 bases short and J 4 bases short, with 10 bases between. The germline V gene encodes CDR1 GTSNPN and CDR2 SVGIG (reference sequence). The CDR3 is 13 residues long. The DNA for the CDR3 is TGTGCCTGGAGCCCCCGACCGAATCAGCCCCAGCATTTT. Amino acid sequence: CAWSPRPNQPQHF.

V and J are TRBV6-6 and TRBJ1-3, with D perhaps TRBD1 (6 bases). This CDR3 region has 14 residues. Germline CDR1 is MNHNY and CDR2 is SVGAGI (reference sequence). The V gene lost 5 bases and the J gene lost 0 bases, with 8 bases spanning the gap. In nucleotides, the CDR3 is TGTGCCAGCAGTCAACAGGGCTCTGGAAACACCATATATTTT. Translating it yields CASSQQGSGNTIYF.

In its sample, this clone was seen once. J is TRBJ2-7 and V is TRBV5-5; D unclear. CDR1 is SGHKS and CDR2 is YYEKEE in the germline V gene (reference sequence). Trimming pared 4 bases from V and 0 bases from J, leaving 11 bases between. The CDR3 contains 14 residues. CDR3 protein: CASSPIKYSYEQYF. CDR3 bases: TGTGCCAGCAGCCCAATTAAGTACTCCTACGAGCAGTACTTC.

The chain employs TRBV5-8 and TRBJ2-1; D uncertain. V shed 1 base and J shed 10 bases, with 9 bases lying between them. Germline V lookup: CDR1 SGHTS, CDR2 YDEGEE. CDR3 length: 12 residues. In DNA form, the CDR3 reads TGTGCCAGCAGCTTGAGGGCTGGGGAGCAGTTCTTC. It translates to CASSLRAGEQFF.

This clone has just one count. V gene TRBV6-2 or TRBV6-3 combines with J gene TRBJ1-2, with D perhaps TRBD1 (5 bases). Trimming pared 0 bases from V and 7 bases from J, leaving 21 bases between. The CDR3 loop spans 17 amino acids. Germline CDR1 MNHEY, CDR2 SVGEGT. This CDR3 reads CASSYSAGPPQFPGYTF. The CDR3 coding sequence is TGTGCCAGCAGTTACTCCGCGGGACCTCCTCAATTCCCTGGCTACACCTTC.

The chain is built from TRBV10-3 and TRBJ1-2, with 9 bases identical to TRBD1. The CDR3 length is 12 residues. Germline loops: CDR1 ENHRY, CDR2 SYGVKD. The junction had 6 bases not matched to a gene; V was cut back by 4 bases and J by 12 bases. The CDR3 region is CAISGGQGSDTF. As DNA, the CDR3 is TGTGCCATCAGTGGGGGACAGGGAAGTGACACCTTC.

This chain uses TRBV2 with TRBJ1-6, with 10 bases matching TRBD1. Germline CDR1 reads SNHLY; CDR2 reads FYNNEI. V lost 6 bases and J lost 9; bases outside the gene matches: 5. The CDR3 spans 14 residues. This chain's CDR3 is CASSRDRGSSPLHF. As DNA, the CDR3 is TGTGCCAGCAGCCGGGACAGGGGTAGTTCACCCCTCCACTTT.

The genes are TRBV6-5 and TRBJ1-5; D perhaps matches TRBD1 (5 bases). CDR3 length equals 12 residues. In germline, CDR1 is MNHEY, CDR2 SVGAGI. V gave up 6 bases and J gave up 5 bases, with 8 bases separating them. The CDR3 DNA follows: TGTGCCAGCAGCATGGGACATCAGCCCCAGCATTTT. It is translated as CASSMGHQPQHF.

The CDR3 DNA is TGTGCCAGCAGGACCATCGGGACAGGGACCGGGGAGCTGTTTTTT. This sequence encodes CASRTIGTGTGELFF. The V and J genes are TRBV11-2 and TRBJ2-2; 9 bases fit TRBD1. The V and J ends lost 6 bases and 5 bases, in that order; junction bases with no gene match: 7. The CDR3 runs 15 residues. In germline, CDR1 is SGHAT, CDR2 FQNNGV.

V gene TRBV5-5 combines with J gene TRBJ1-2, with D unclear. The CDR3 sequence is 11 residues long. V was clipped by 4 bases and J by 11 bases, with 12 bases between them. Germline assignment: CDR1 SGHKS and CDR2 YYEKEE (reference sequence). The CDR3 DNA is TGTGCCAGCAGCGGCGTAAGTGGATACACCTTC. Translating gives CASSGVSGYTF.

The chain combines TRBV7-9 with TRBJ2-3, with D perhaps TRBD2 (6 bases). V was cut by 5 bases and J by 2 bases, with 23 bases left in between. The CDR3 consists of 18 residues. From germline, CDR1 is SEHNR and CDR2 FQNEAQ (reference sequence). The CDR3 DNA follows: TGTGCCAGCAGCCCCGACCCGGGGAGGACCCTCTTCACAGATACGCAGTATTTT. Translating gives CASSPDPGRTLFTDTQYF.

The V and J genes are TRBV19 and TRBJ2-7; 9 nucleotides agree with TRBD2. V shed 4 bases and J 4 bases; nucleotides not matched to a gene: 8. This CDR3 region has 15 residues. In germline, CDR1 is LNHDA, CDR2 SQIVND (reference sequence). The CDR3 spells CASSTVSGSGYEQYF. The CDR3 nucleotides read TGTGCCAGTAGTACTGTTAGCGGGAGTGGGTACGAGCAGTACTTC.